This T cell receptor (beta chain) was obtained from a study of blood T cell repertoires in COVID-19 (TCRdb year 2020). For the study in its entirety: Collaborator samples came from the United States, Italy and Spain and covered acute and convalescent phases of COVID-19. Sample metadata almost always included a de-identified subject ID, COVID-19 status, age in years and sex. Where available, HLA class I and class II types were obtained from metadata supplied by the sample provider rather than from assay-based typing. The samples were drawn from the first 160 participants of the ongoing ImmuneRACE study and from 1,254 subjects provided by 6 global collaborators. The prospective study material was composed of cDNA or gDNA derived from T cells, B-cell-depleted T cells, or PBMCs. Subjects who had been exposed to COVID-19, were actively infected with it, or had recovered from it provided the deeply sampled blood TCRbeta repertoires that made up the dataset. A freely available public database, intended as a resource for researchers studying the immune response to SARS-CoV-2, is where the repertoires were released. Results the study describes overall, beyond this receptor: The amount of clinical and demographic metadata varied by source and participant and was provided uncurated.

This clone was observed a single time. The target of this receptor is not known. Base qualities are missing; no much larger clone stands one base away. TCRbeta CDR3 regions were amplified from genomic DNA by means of the immunoSEQ Assay, a bias-controlled multiplex PCR. The study's own analysis went as follows. Within the assay, amplification of reference gene primers was used to estimate how many nucleated cells each sample contained. To quantify the absolute abundance of each unique TCRbeta CDR3 rearrangement, sequence reads were collapsed and filtered. Productive Simpson clonality was computed per sample as the square root of Simpson's diversity index over productive rearrangements. Drawn from immuneACCESS, this table holds only the in-frame rearrangements with V and J called that TCRdb kept. Clones are partly lost; checked studies trace under half to an unresolved V gene and leave the rest unexplained. V and J calls plus clone size are reproduced from that table; the DNA served to infer D and trimming. Counted in this sample were 250,000 to 300,000 clones; 80% to 85% of them appeared once. About 3.2% of the sample is held by the ten biggest clonotypes.

The V end loses 0 bases and the J end loses 2 bases, and a stretch of 10 bases separates them. In the germline V gene, CDR1 corresponds to KGHSH and CDR2 to LQKENI. The CDR3, cysteine through phenylalanine, is 15 amino acids long. CDR3 DNA only is kept here, 45 bases in frame from base 1. Whole blood was collected in K2EDTA tubes by collaborating institutions according to the institutions' own protocols. Collaborator samples were shipped for TCRbeta analysis as frozen whole blood, isolated PBMCs, or DNA extracted from either sample type. The chain couples TRBV18 to TRBJ1-2, with the D gene not confidently named. Sequencing used peripheral blood. The receptor was isolated from a woman aged 55-75 years with active or convalescent COVID-19. The CDR3 sequence is CASSPPGRGNYGYTF. The nucleotide sequence reads TGTGCCAGCTCACCACCGGGGAGAGGGAACTATGGCTACACCTTC. The CDR3, completed at both ends by the reference TRBV18 and TRBJ1-2 genes, gives the full variable domain NAGVMQNPRHLVRRRGQEARLRCSPMKGHSHVYWYRQLPEEGLKFMVYLQKENIIDESGMPKERFSAEFPKEGPSILRIQQVVRGDSAAYFCASSPPGRGNYGYTFGSGTRLTVV.